Listed below are T cell receptor beta chains from one sample, sequenced in a study of T-cell memory formation after mild COVID-19. TCRdb analysed the 5' RACE reads with MiXCR anew, one entry per CDR3 protein. Of some 300,000 distinct CDR3 sequences in the sample, approximately 19% are singletons; the top ten hold around 21%. Input material: PBMCs or a T cell subset sorted from them (not recorded which). Receptors were obtained from a man between 18 and 29 years old who had mild COVID-19 (a few samples of this study predate the infection). Cell type and time point are not known. The CDR3 runs from the conserved cysteine through the conserved F or W. A D gene is named only where the DNA matches it firmly. Rows give clone size only sometimes, using once, few, many, or a class for an expanded clone.

NA TRBJ2-5 TRBV2 many CASTRQTQETQYF TGTGCCAGCACCAGACAGACCCAAGAGACCCAGTACTTC
NA TRBJ2-3 TRBV7-3 NA CASSARLGLDTQYF TGTGCCAGCAGCGCCCGACTAGGTCTAGATACGCAGTATTTT
NA TRBJ2-3 TRBV7-9 NA CASGPQGITDTQYF TGTGCCAGCGGACCTCAGGGTATCACAGATACGCAGTATTTT
NA TRBJ2-7 TRBV27 many CASSFKFGGSTYEQYF TGTGCCAGCAGTTTCAAGTTTGGAGGCAGTACCTACGAGCAGTACTTC
NA TRBJ1-4 TRBV5-5 few CASSLGRIDEKLFF TGTGCCAGCAGCTTAGGGCGGATAGATGAAAAACTGTTTTTT
NA TRBJ2-4 TRBV5-5 NA CASSLRSPREVQYF TGTGCCAGCAGCTTGAGGTCCCCAAGGGAGGTTCAGTACTTC
NA TRBJ1-6 TRBV3-1 many CASRKPDSPLHF TGTGCCAGCAGGAAACCGGATTCACCCCTCCACTTT
NA TRBJ1-3 TRBV7-2 few CASSPGTSGNTIYF TGTGCCAGCAGCCCCGGGACGTCCGGGAACACCATATATTTT
NA TRBJ1-1 TRBV7-3 NA CASSLAGGPGTEAFF TGTGCCAGCAGCTTGGCGGGGGGGCCGGGCACTGAAGCTTTCTTT
NA TRBJ2-7 TRBV29-1 NA CSVERQGYREQYF TGCAGCGTTGAACGCCAGGGTTACCGCGAGCAGTACTTC
NA TRBJ1-2 TRBV29-1 once CSGERGAGYGYTF TGCAGCGGAGAACGGGGTGCTGGCTATGGCTACACCTTC
TRBD2 TRBJ2-5 TRBV9 NA CASSVVAGGYQETQYF TGTGCCAGCAGCGTGGTAGCGGGGGGTTACCAAGAGACCCAGTACTTC
NA TRBJ2-2 TRBV3-1 few CASSPNVFNTGELFF TGTGCCAGCAGCCCAAACGTGTTCAACACCGGGGAGCTGTTTTTT
TRBD2 TRBJ2-3 TRBV7-2 few CASSLSHGGGPTDTQYF TGTGCCAGCAGCTTATCCCACGGCGGGGGGCCCACAGATACGCAGTATTTT
TRBD2 TRBJ2-1 TRBV4-1 NA CASSHRRTSGGYNEQFF TGCGCCAGCAGCCACCGTAGGACTAGCGGGGGGTACAATGAGCAGTTCTTC
NA TRBJ2-1 TRBV20-1 NA CSARPPGGSSYNEQFF TGCAGTGCTAGACCACCAGGGGGGAGCTCCTACAATGAGCAGTTCTTC
NA TRBJ2-1 TRBV7-3 many CASSPPGGSEQFF TGTGCCAGCAGCCCCCCCGGGGGTAGTGAGCAGTTCTTC
NA TRBJ2-2 TRBV20-1 NA CSARRGDVNTGELFF TGCAGTGCTAGACGAGGGGACGTTAACACCGGGGAGCTGTTTTTT
NA TRBJ1-4 TRBV15 few CATSRSVEKLFF TGTGCCACCAGCAGGTCCGTTGAAAAACTGTTTTTT
NA TRBJ2-5 TRBV19 few CASSMRLRETQYF TGTGCCAGTAGTATGCGTCTAAGAGAGACCCAGTACTTC
NA TRBJ2-3 TRBV24-1 few CATSDFTGPRPSTQYF TGTGCCACCAGTGATTTTACGGGCCCTCGGCCCAGTACGCAGTATTTT
TRBD2 TRBJ2-1 TRBV20-1 many CSARVGLAGGYGEQFF TGCAGTGCTAGAGTAGGACTAGCGGGGGGGTATGGTGAGCAGTTCTTC
NA TRBJ2-6 TRBV20-1 many CSAHAWAGANVLTF TGCAGTGCCCACGCCTGGGCTGGGGCCAACGTCCTGACTTTC
NA TRBJ1-1 TRBV7-9 NA CASSPMAGNTEAFF TGTGCCAGCAGCCCTATGGCAGGGAACACTGAAGCTTTCTTT
NA TRBJ1-6 TRBV3-1 NA CASSQEGGVGYNSPLHF TGTGCCAGCAGCCAAGAAGGGGGGGTAGGGTATAATTCACCCCTCCACTTT
NA TRBJ2-3 TRBV20-1 NA CSARDYTGGDTQYF TGCAGTGCTAGGGACTATACTGGTGGGGATACGCAGTATTTT
NA TRBJ1-5 TRBV28 many CASSLIRDQPQHF TGTGCCAGCAGTTTGATTAGGGATCAGCCCCAGCATTTT
NA TRBJ2-7 TRBV27 few CASARRDGSFEQYF TGTGCCAGCGCGAGAAGGGACGGAAGCTTCGAGCAGTACTTC
NA TRBJ1-6 TRBV7-9 few CASSLSQGQSPLHF TGTGCCAGCAGCTTAAGTCAGGGGCAATCACCCCTCCACTTT